Listed below are T cell receptor beta chains from one sample, sequenced in a study of PD-L1 blockade in urothelial cancer. Profiled with immunoSEQ multiplex PCR; TCRdb holds only in-frame clones, not every one. The sample has tens of thousands of clones; 85% to 90% are singletons. This specimen was PBMCs, taken around atezolizumab (anti-PD-L1) treatment. The origin of the receptors is a man aged 55 to 69 with urothelial cancer. The CDR3 runs from the conserved cysteine through the conserved F or W. Each record gives: J gene, V gene, clone size, D gene, CDR3 protein, CDR3 DNA. A D gene is named only where the DNA matches it firmly. Expanded clones are given a class, and other clones once, few, many or no size at all.

TRBJ2-1,TRBV27,-,TRBD2,CASSLYSGRVGYNEQFF,TGTGCCAGCAGTTTGTATAGCGGGAGGGTCGGGTACAATGAGCAGTTCTTC
TRBJ2-1,TRBV5-6,few,TRBD2,CASSTLVVGRYYNEQFF,TGTGCCAGCAGCACCCTGGTGGTCGGGAGGTATTACAATGAGCAGTTCTTC
TRBJ2-5,TRBV2,-,-,CASCYEETQYF,TGTGCCAGCTGTTATGAAGAGACCCAGTACTTC
TRBJ2-1,TRBV28,-,-,CASSFQGSYNEQFF,TGTGCCAGCAGTTTCCAGGGCTCCTACAATGAGCAGTTCTTC
TRBJ2-3,TRBV29-1,-,-,CSVNTGDTQYF,TGCAGCGTGAACACAGGGGATACGCAGTATTTT
TRBJ2-7,TRBV2,-,TRBD2,CASTLADEQYF,TGTGCCAGCACGCTAGCGGACGAGCAGTACTTC
TRBJ2-7,TRBV7-6,few,-,CASSLVAGSGSYEQYF,TGTGCCAGCAGCTTAGTTGCAGGGTCAGGCTCCTACGAGCAGTACTTC
TRBJ2-3,TRBV5-4,-,TRBD2,CASSMGLAGATDTQYF,TGTGCCAGCTCTATGGGGCTAGCGGGAGCTACAGATACGCAGTATTTT
TRBJ2-2,TRBV19,-,TRBD2,CASSPTSGRGRTGELFF,TGTGCCAGTAGTCCCACCAGCGGGAGAGGGAGAACCGGGGAGCTGTTTTTT
TRBJ1-4,TRBV4-2,-,-,CASSPWGSGEDEKLFF,TGTGCCAGCAGCCCCTGGGGTTCGGGGGAGGATGAAAAACTGTTTTTT
TRBJ2-2,TRBV11-1,-,-,CASSLRGGGNTGELFF,TGTGCCAGCAGCTTACGGGGTGGTGGGAACACCGGGGAGCTGTTTTTT
TRBJ2-1,TRBV27,-,TRBD1,CASSFDRGDEQFF,TGTGCCAGCAGTTTCGACAGGGGTGATGAGCAGTTCTTC
TRBJ2-2,TRBV6-6,-,TRBD2,CASTGLAPGELFF,TGTGCCAGCACCGGACTAGCTCCCGGGGAGCTGTTTTTT
TRBJ1-2,TRBV19,-,-,CASSIEDRRRLGYTF,TGTGCCAGTAGTATAGAGGACAGACGGCGTCTTGGCTACACCTTC
TRBJ2-7,TRBV10-3,-,-,CAIIQLTDFYEQYF,TGTGCCATAATACAGCTGACAGACTTCTACGAGCAGTACTTC
TRBJ1-5,TRBV4-1,-,-,CASSQVQVINQPQHF,TGCGCCAGCAGCCAAGTACAGGTAATCAATCAGCCCCAGCATTTT